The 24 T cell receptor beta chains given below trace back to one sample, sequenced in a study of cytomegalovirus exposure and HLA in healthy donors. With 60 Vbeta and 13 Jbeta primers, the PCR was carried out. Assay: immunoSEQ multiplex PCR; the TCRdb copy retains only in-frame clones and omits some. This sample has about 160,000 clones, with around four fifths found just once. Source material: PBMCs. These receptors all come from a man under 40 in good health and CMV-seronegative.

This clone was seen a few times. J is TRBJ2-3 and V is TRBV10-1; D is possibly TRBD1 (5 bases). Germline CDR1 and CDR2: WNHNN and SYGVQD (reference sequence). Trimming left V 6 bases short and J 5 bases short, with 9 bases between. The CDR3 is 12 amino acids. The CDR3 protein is CASRDRGDTQYF. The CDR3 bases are TGCGCCAGCAGAGACAGAGGAGATACGCAGTATTTT.

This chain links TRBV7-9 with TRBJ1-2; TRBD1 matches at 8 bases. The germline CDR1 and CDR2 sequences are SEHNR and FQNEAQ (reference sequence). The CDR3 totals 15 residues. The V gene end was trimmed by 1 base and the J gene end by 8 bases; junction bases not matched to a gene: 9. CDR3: CASSLVETGVVGYTF. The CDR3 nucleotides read TGTGCCAGCAGCTTAGTCGAGACAGGGGTCGTCGGCTACACCTTC. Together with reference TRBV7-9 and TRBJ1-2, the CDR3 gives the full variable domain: DTGVSQNPRHKITKRGQNVTFRCDPISEHNRLYWYRQTLGQGPEFLTYFQNEAQLEKSRLLSDRFSAERPKGSFSTLEIQRTEQGDSAMYLCASSLVETGVVGYTFGSGTRLTVV.

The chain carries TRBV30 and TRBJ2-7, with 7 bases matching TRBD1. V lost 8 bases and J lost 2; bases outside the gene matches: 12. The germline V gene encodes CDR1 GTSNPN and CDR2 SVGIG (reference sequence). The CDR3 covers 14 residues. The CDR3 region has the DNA TGTGCCGGTCTCGTTAGGACAGGAACCTACGAGCAGTACTTC. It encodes CAGLVRTGTYEQYF.

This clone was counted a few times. The CDR3: CAWSFGPREGLAATRGQFF. The CDR3 DNA sequence: TGTGCCTGGAGTTTTGGACCGCGGGAGGGACTAGCGGCCACAAGGGGGCAGTTCTTC. The chain links TRBV30 to TRBJ2-1; TRBD2 aligns across 11 bases. CDR3 length: 19 amino acids. V was pared by 2 bases and J by 12 bases, with 24 bases of the junction left unmatched. The germline V gene has CDR1 GTSNPN and CDR2 SVGIG (reference sequence). Supplemented by reference TRBV30 and TRBJ2-1, the full variable domain reads SQTIHQWPATLVQPVGSPLSLECTVEGTSNPNLYWYRQAAGRGLQLLFYSVGIGQISSEVPQNLSASRPQDRQFILSSKKLLLSDSGFYLCAWSFGPREGLAATRGQFFGPGTRLTVL.

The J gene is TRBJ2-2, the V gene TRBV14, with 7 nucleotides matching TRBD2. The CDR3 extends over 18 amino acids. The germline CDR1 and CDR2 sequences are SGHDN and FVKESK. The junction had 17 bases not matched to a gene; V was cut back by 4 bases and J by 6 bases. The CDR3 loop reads CASSLPSGGGRSAGELFF. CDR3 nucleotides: TGTGCCAGCAGCCTTCCTTCGGGCGGCGGGAGAAGTGCCGGGGAGCTGTTTTTT.

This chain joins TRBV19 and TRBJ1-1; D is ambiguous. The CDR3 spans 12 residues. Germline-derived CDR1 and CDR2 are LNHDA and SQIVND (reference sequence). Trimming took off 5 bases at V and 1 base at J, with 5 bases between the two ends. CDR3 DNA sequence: TGTGCCAGTAGTGGCCAGAACACTGAAGCTTTCTTT. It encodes CASSGQNTEAFF. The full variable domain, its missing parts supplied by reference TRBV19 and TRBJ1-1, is DGGITQSPKYLFRKEGQNVTLSCEQNLNHDAMYWYRQDPGQGLRLIYYSQIVNDFQKGDIAEGYSVSREKKESFPLTVTSAQKNPTAFYLCASSGQNTEAFFGQGTRLTVV.

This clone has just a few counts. The CDR3 DNA sequence: TGTGCCAGCACGGCCGGAGGGAACTACGAGCAGTACTTC. This codes for CASTAGGNYEQYF. V is TRBV5-6 and J is TRBJ2-7; tentatively, D is TRBD2 (6 bases). CDR1 and CDR2 (germline): SGHDT, YYEEEE. CDR3 length equals 13 residues. V was clipped by 6 bases and J by 3 bases, with 13 bases between them.

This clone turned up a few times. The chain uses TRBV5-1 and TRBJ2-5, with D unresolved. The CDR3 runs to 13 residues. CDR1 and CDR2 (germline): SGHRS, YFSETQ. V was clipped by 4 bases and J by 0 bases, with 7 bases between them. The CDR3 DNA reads TGCGCCAGCAGCCCTCGGGACCAAGAGACCCAGTACTTC. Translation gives CASSPRDQETQYF.

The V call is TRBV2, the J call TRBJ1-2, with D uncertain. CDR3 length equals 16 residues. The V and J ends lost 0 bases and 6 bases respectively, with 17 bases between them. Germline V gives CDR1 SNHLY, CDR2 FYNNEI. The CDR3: CASSEALGTYSHGYTF. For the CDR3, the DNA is TGTGCCAGCAGTGAAGCGTTGGGCACATACAGCCATGGCTACACCTTC.

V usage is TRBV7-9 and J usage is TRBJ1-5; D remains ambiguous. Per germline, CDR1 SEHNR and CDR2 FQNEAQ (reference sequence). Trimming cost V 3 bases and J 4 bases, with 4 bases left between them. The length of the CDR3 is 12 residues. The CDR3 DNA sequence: TGTGCCAGCAGCTTCGGGAATCAGCCCCAGCATTTT. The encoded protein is CASSFGNQPQHF.

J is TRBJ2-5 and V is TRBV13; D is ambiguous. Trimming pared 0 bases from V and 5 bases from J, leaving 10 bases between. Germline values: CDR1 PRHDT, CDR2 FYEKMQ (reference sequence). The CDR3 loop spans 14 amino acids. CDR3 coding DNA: TGTGCCAGCAGCTTAGGGCGCCGGGTGGAGACCCAGTACTTC. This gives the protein CASSLGRRVETQYF.

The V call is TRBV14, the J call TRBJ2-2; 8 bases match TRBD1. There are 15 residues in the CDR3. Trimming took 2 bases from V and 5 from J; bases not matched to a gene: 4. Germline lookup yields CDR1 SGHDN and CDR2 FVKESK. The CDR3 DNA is TGTGCCAGCAGCCAACTGACAGGGGCAACCGGGGAGCTGTTTTTT. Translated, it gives CASSQLTGATGELFF.

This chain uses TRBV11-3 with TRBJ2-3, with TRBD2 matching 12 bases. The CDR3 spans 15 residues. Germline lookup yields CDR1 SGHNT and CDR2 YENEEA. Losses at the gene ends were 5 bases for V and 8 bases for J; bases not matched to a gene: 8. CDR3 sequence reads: CASSRLAGVKGTQYF. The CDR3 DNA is TGTGCCAGCAGCAGACTAGCGGGAGTAAAGGGTACGCAGTATTTT. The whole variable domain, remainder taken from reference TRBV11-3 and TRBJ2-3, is EAGVVQSPRYKIIEKKQPVAFWCNPISGHNTLYWYLQNLGQGPELLIRYENEEAVDDSQLPKDRFSAERLKGVDSTLKIQPAELGDSAVYLCASSRLAGVKGTQYFGPGTRLTVL.

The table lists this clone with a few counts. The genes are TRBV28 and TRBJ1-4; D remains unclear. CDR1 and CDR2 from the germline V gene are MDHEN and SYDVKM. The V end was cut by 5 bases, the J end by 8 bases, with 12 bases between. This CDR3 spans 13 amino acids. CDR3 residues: CASSPGNDEKLFF. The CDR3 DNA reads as TGTGCCAGCAGTCCCGGGAACGACGAAAAACTGTTTTTT.

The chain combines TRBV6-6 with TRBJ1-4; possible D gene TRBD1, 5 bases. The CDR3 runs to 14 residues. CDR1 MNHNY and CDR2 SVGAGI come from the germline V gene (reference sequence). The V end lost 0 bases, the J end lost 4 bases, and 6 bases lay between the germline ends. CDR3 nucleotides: TGTGCCAGCAGTTACTCGGGGCGTAATGAAAAACTGTTTTTT. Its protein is CASSYSGRNEKLFF.

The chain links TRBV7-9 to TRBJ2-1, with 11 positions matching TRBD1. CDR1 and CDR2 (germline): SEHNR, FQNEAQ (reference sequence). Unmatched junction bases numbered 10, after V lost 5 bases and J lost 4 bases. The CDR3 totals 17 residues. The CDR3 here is CASSNSPGTGGYNEQFF. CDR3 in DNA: TGTGCCAGCAGCAATTCTCCCGGGACAGGGGGTTACAATGAGCAGTTCTTC. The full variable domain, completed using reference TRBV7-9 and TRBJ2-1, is DTGVSQNPRHKITKRGQNVTFRCDPISEHNRLYWYRQTLGQGPEFLTYFQNEAQLEKSRLLSDRFSAERPKGSFSTLEIQRTEQGDSAMYLCASSNSPGTGGYNEQFFGPGTRLTVL.

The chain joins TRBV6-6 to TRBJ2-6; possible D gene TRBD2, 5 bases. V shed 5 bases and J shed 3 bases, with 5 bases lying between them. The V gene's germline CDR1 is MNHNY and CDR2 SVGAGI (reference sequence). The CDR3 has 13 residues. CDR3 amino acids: CASSGSGANVLTF. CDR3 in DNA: TGTGCCAGCAGTGGGAGTGGGGCCAACGTCCTGACTTTC.

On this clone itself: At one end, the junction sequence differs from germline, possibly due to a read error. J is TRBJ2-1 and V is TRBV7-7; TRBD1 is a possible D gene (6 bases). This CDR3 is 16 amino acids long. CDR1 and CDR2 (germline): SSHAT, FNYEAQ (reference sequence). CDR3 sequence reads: CASSLEAGGGYNEQFF. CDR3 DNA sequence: TGTGCTAGCAGCTTAGAGGCTGGGGGCGGGTACAATGAGCAGTTCTTC.

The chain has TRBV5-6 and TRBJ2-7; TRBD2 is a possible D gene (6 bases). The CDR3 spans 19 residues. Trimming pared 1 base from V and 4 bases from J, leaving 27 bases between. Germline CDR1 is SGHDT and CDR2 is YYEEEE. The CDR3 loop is CASSLSFLSGWNALYEQYF. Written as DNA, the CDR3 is TGTGCCAGCAGCTTGAGTTTTTTGAGCGGGTGGAACGCATTATACGAGCAGTACTTC.

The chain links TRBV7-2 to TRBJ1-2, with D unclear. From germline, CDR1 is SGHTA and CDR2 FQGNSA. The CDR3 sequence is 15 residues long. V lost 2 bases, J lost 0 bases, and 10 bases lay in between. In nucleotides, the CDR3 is TGTGCCAGCAGCTTAAATCCAGGTGCTAACTATGGCTACACCTTC. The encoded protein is CASSLNPGANYGYTF.

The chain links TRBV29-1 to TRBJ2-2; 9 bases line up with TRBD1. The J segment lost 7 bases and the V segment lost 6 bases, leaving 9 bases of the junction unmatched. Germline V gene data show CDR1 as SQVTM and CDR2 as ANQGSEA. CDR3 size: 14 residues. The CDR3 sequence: CSVTQDRGGGELFF. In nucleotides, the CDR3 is TGCAGCGTAACCCAGGACAGGGGAGGCGGGGAGCTGTTTTTT.

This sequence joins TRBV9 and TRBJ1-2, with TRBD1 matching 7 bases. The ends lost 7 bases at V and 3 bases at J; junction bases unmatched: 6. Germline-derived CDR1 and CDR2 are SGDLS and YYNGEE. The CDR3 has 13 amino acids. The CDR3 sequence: CASGRTGDYGYTF. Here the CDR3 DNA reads TGTGCCAGCGGAAGGACAGGTGACTATGGCTACACCTTC.

CDR3 nucleotide sequence: TGTGCCTGGACACACGTGAATTCACCCCTCCACTTT. Protein product: CAWTHVNSPLHF. V and J are TRBV30 and TRBJ1-6; D gene unclear. The V and J ends lost 4 bases and 7 bases respectively, with 8 bases between them. From germline, CDR1 is GTSNPN and CDR2 SVGIG (reference sequence). The CDR3 contains 12 residues.

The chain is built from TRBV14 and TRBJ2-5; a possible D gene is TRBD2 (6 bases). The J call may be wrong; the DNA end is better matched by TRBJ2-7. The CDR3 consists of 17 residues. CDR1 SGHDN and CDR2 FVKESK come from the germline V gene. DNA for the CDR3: TGTGCCAGCAGCCCCGTTGGGGGGACCCCGTTCGATCGCGAGCAGTACTTC. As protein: CASSPVGGTPFDREQYF.